The entry below describes one T cell receptor beta chain. This sample is drawn from a study of technical replicates of blood from several donors. Produced via immunoSEQ multiplex PCR; TCRdb's table is partial and in-frame only. The repertoire holds 40,000 to 55,000 clones, with approximately 94% as singletons. The CDR3 spans 16 residues. Sample: T cells isolated from PBMCs. The clonotype was recovered from a human donor in good health. The chain has TRBV21-1 and TRBJ2-3; the table calls TRBD2, which could not be checked here. TRBV21-1 corresponds to a pseudogene. DNA for the CDR3: TGTGCCAACTGGAGGGCTAGCGGGATTGGGGCAGATACGCAGTATTTT. It specifies CANWRASGIGADTQYF.